The 32 T cell receptor beta chains in this list originate from one sample, sequenced in a study of blood T cells in healthy people across ages. Sample-barcoded 5' priming and a J-beta primer mix drove a second PCR of about 7 to 11 cycles. Each CDR3 protein is one row after TCRdb ran MiXCR on the 5' RACE reads. The data hold some 1,000,000 distinct CDR3 sequences, with around 27% observed a single time. This sample was shared with a second study, whose subject was T cells of mothers and their children.

The sample taken for sequencing was blood. The origin of the receptors is a girl aged 2 to 9 in good health.

This clonotype turned up a few times. The chain recombines TRBV5-6 with TRBJ2-3, with unresolved D. From germline, CDR1 is SGHDT and CDR2 YYEEEE. The CDR3 totals 12 residues. Trimming pared 4 bases from V and 6 bases from J, leaving 9 bases between. The CDR3: CASSVQTDTQYF. CDR3 in DNA: TGTGCCAGCAGCGTCCAAACGGATACGCAGTATTTT.

The V gene is TRBV9, the J gene TRBJ1-4; a weak D match, TRBD1 (6 bases). Trimming pared 3 bases from V and 8 bases from J, leaving 17 bases between. CDR3 size: 15 residues. Germline loops: CDR1 SGDLS, CDR2 YYNGEE. The CDR3 sequence: CASSEGGGQGEKLFF. In DNA, the CDR3 is TGTGCCAGCAGCGAGGGTGGAGGGCAGGGGGAAAAACTGTTTTTT.

The chain joins TRBV29-1 to TRBJ1-1; D is ambiguous. Trimming shortened V by 4 bases and J by 8 bases, and 11 bases separated the two germline ends. CDR3 size: 11 residues. Germline V CDR1 and CDR2: SQVTM, ANQGSEA. CDR3 coding DNA: TGCAGCGTTGTGAGAGGCAGGGAAGCTTTCTTT. It specifies CSVVRGREAFF.

The chain recombines TRBV15 with TRBJ2-7; 14 bases are a match to TRBD2. Germline values: CDR1 LNHNV, CDR2 YYDKDF (reference sequence). CDR3 length: 15 amino acids. V shed 1 base, J shed 7 bases, and the junction held 3 bases outside the gene matches. The CDR3 here is CATSRGGLAGDEQYF. CDR3 nucleotide sequence: TGTGCCACCAGCAGAGGGGGACTAGCGGGAGATGAGCAGTACTTC.

This clonotype was detected only a few times. The V gene is TRBV28, the J gene TRBJ2-7, with 10 nucleotides matching TRBD1. The germline V gene has CDR1 MDHEN and CDR2 SYDVKM. V lost 6 bases to trimming and J lost 6 bases; unmatched junction nucleotides: 8. The CDR3 is made up of 14 amino acids. DNA of the CDR3: TGTGCCAGCAGGGGAGGACAGGGGGTGGGCGAGCAGTACTTC. Its translation is CASRGGQGVGEQYF.

The chain combines TRBV9 with TRBJ2-5, with a possible D match to TRBD1 (5 bases). With 0 bases removed from V and 7 bases from J, the gap between germline ends came to 13 bases. Germline lookup yields CDR1 SGDLS and CDR2 YYNGEE. The CDR3 covers 14 residues. As DNA, the CDR3 is TGTGCCAGCAGCGTAGCCCCCCTTCAGGGGACCCAGTACTTC. Translating gives CASSVAPLQGTQYF.

This clonotype was seen only a few times. DNA for the CDR3: TGTGCCATCAGTGAGTCTCGGGGCTACACCTTC. Amino acids: CAISESRGYTF. This chain links TRBV10-3 with TRBJ1-2; D gene ambiguous. From germline, CDR1 is ENHRY and CDR2 SYGVKD. The CDR3 contains 11 residues. V was trimmed by 0 bases and J by 8 bases, leaving 4 bases between them.

The V gene is TRBV12-3 or TRBV12-4, the J gene TRBJ2-1, with 13 bases that match TRBD2. CDR3 length equals 14 residues. V was pared by 11 bases and J by 11 bases, with 12 bases of the junction left unmatched. Here the CDR3 DNA reads TGTGCCGCCTCGGGGACTAGCGGGGTTAATAAGCAGTTCTTC. This encodes CAASGTSGVNKQFF.

This clonotype was counted ten times or more. The CDR3 DNA reads TGTGCCATAACCATCAGTTTGGCTTTCTTT. Its translation: CAITISLAFF. The chain recombines TRBV7-9 with TRBJ1-1, with no clear D. Germline V lookup: CDR1 SEHNR, CDR2 FQNEAQ (reference sequence). The ends were cut back, 10 bases at V and 11 bases at J, with 14 bases in the middle. The CDR3 sequence is 10 residues long.

This clonotype came up a few times. The J gene is TRBJ2-7, the V gene TRBV12-3 or TRBV12-4; D not certain. Trimming shortened V by 6 bases and J by 13 bases, and 16 bases separated the two germline ends. The CDR3 totals 11 residues. CDR3 nucleotide sequence: TGTGCCAGCAGCCTAGGACCTACGACCTACTTC. Protein product: CASSLGPTTYF.

The chain combines TRBV24-1 with TRBJ2-3; 7 bases match TRBD2. The V and J ends lost 9 bases and 6 bases, in that order; junction bases with no gene match: 11. Germline V CDR1 and CDR2: KGHDR, SFDVKD. This CDR3 contains 14 residues. The CDR3 bases are TGTGCCACCGGGACTACTAGGATCGGGGATACGCAGTATTTT. Amino acids: CATGTTRIGDTQYF.

This clonotype has just a few counts. Here the CDR3 DNA reads TGTGCCAGCAGCTTACTCCCAGAGTCAGACTACAATGAGCAGTTCTTC. This codes for CASSLLPESDYNEQFF. The V gene is TRBV5-6, the J gene TRBJ2-1; no clear D gene. V lost 2 bases and J 3 bases, leaving 15 bases between the germline ends. CDR1 is SGHDT, CDR2 YYEEEE, per germline. This CDR3 comprises 16 residues. Together with reference TRBV5-6 and TRBJ2-1, the CDR3 gives the full variable domain: DAGVTQSPTHLIKTRGQQVTLRCSPKSGHDTVSWYQQALGQGPQFIFQYYEEEERQRGNFPDRFSGHQFPNYSSELNVNALLLGDSALYLCASSLLPESDYNEQFFGPGTRLTVL.

This chain uses TRBV4-1 with TRBJ2-1, with D possibly matching TRBD2 (6 bases). This CDR3 comprises 17 residues. Germline V gives CDR1 MGHRA, CDR2 YSYEKL. The V end lost 4 bases, the J end lost 7 bases, and 23 bases lay between the germline ends. The CDR3 bases are TGCGCCAGCAGCCCCGCGCCGAGTGGCGGGGTAGGGAATGAGCAGTTCTTC. The encoded protein is CASSPAPSGGVGNEQFF.

This clonotype was found a few times. This chain connects TRBV3-1 to TRBJ2-6; D not certain. Trimming left V 4 bases short and J 0 bases short, with 10 bases between. The CDR3 covers 16 residues. Germline V CDR1 and CDR2: LGHDT, YNNKEL (reference sequence). CDR3 DNA sequence: TGTGCCAGCAGCCCCCAGTGGAGCTCTGGGGCCAACGTCCTGACTTTC. Residues: CASSPQWSSGANVLTF.

The chain uses TRBV12-3 or TRBV12-4 and TRBJ2-3; D not resolved. CDR3 length equals 13 residues. V was clipped by 7 bases and J by 2 bases, with 10 bases between them. CDR3 bases: TGTGCCAGCACCCCAGGCCACACAGATACGCAGTATTTT. Translation gives CASTPGHTDTQYF.

The chain uses TRBV29-1 and TRBJ2-7, with D perhaps assigned TRBD1 or TRBD2 (5 bases each). The CDR3 loop spans 16 amino acids. V lost 1 base, J lost 3 bases, and 19 bases lay in between. Per germline, CDR1 SQVTM and CDR2 ANQGSEA. The CDR3 nucleotides are TGCAGCGTTGAAGTTAACCGGGACGACAAGTTCTACGAGCAGTACTTC. Amino acids: CSVEVNRDDKFYEQYF.

This chain connects TRBV11-2 to TRBJ1-5; D is ambiguous. The CDR3 extends over 13 amino acids. CDR1 and CDR2 (germline): SGHAT, FQNNGV. Trimming removed 0 bases at V and 6 bases at J, with 6 bases between. The chain's CDR3 is CASSLDVFQPQHF. The CDR3 coding sequence is TGTGCCAGCAGCTTAGACGTATTTCAGCCCCAGCATTTT.

This clonotype has a handful of counts. The J gene is TRBJ1-2, the V gene TRBV12-3 or TRBV12-4; D remains ambiguous. The CDR3 has 13 residues. Trimming stripped 7 bases from V and 4 bases from J, with 13 bases between. Here the CDR3 reads CASTSGRGYGYTF. The CDR3 DNA sequence: TGTGCCAGCACCTCGGGTCGGGGCTATGGCTACACCTTC.

With regard to this clonotype: Germline and junction disagree at one end, which may indicate a read error. The V gene is TRBV27, the J gene TRBJ2-2; 9 bases fit TRBD1. The CDR3 consists of 17 residues. The germline V gene has CDR1 MNHEY and CDR2 SMNVEV (reference sequence). Written as DNA, the CDR3 is TGTGGCAGCAGTTTCACAGGGGGCGCTTCGACCGGCGGGGAGCTGTTTTTT. As protein: CGSSFTGGASTGGELFF.

The chain couples TRBV10-3 to TRBJ1-6; tentatively, D is TRBD1 (6 bases). This CDR3 is 19 amino acids long. In germline, CDR1 is ENHRY, CDR2 SYGVKD. V lost 0 bases, J lost 0 bases, and 15 bases lay in between. The CDR3 bases are TGTGCCATCAGTGAGTCTGAAGGACAGCTCAGCTCCTATAATTCACCCCTCCACTTT. Its translation is CAISESEGQLSSYNSPLHF.

This chain uses TRBV4-1 with TRBJ2-6; 11 bases are a match to TRBD2. This CDR3 comprises 18 residues. Germline-derived CDR1 and CDR2 are MGHRA and YSYEKL. The V gene end was trimmed by 0 bases and the J gene end by 2 bases; junction bases not matched to a gene: 3. CDR3 coding DNA: TGCGCCAGCAGCCAAGATCAACTAGCGGGGGCTGGGGCCAACGTCCTGACTTTC. As protein: CASSQDQLAGAGANVLTF.

V gene TRBV7-3 combines with J gene TRBJ2-5; D gene unclear. Gene TRBJ2-1 matches the end of the DNA better, so the J call may be wrong. Germline assignment: CDR1 SGHTA and CDR2 FQGTGA. CDR3 length: 12 residues. The CDR3 loop is CASSFQAGQQFF. The DNA for the CDR3 is TGTGCCAGCAGCTTTCAGGCCGGACAGCAGTTCTTC.

This chain joins TRBV10-3 and TRBJ2-5; TRBD1 agrees at 8 bases. The J call may be in error: the DNA end matches TRBJ2-7 better. The CDR3 has 14 residues. CDR1 and CDR2 from the germline V gene are ENHRY and SYGVKD. The CDR3 region has the DNA TGTGCCATCAGTTACAGGGGGATTTCTTACGAGCAGTACTTC. It codes for CAISYRGISYEQYF.

CDR3 residues: CASSQAEASWDTQYF. The CDR3 region has the DNA TGCGCCAGCAGCCAAGCTGAGGCTAGCTGGGATACGCAGTATTTT. The gene calls are TRBV4-1 and TRBJ2-3; D is possibly TRBD2 (5 bases). The V end lost 1 base, the J end lost 6 bases, and 14 bases lay between the germline ends. The CDR3 contains 15 residues. Per the germline V gene, CDR1 is MGHRA and CDR2 is YSYEKL.

This clonotype was picked up one time. The CDR3 nucleotides read TGCAGTGCTAGAAGTAGACTAGCGGGAGGGGGGGCGCAGTTCTTC. Translating it yields CSARSRLAGGGAQFF. The chain combines TRBV20-1 with TRBJ2-5, with 14 bases fitting TRBD2. The DNA end lines up better with TRBJ2-1; the J call may be wrong. The CDR3 consists of 15 residues. Germline CDR1 DFQATT, CDR2 SNEGSKA (reference sequence).

This clonotype appeared a few times. The chain employs TRBV15 and TRBJ2-7; the D is unclear. Looked up from germline, CDR1 is LNHNV and CDR2 is YYDKDF (reference sequence). The CDR3 consists of 13 residues. V lost 6 bases and J lost 0, with 9 bases in between. In nucleotides, the CDR3 is TGTGCCACCAGGGTTCCCAGCTCCTACGAGCAGTACTTC. It translates to CATRVPSSYEQYF.

The chain uses TRBV3-1 and TRBJ2-1, with 8 bases aligning to TRBD2. Per germline, CDR1 LGHDT and CDR2 YNNKEL (reference sequence). The CDR3 is 15 amino acids. The V gene end was trimmed by 1 base and the J gene end by 5 bases; junction bases not matched to a gene: 4. CDR3 in amino acids: CASSQVPAGDNEQFF. The CDR3, as DNA: TGTGCCAGCAGCCAAGTCCCAGCGGGGGACAATGAGCAGTTCTTC.

A word on this clonotype: A much larger clone differs by one base, so this may be a read error. This sequence joins TRBV11-2 and TRBJ2-2; 7 bases are a match to TRBD1. The V gene's germline CDR1 is SGHAT and CDR2 FQNNGV. V lost 4 bases to trimming and J lost 4 bases; unmatched junction nucleotides: 3. The CDR3 runs to 14 residues. CDR3 loop: CASSSTGITGELFF. In nucleotides, the CDR3 is TGTGCCAGCAGCTCGACAGGGATCACCGGGGAGCTGTTTTTT. Combining the CDR3 with reference TRBV11-2 and TRBJ2-2 gives the whole variable domain EAGVAQSPRYKIIEKRQSVAFWCNPISGHATLYWYQQILGQGPKLLIQFQNNGVVDDSQLPKDRFSAERLKGVDSTLKIQPAKLEDSAVYLCASSSTGITGELFFGEGSRLTVL.

This clonotype has only a few counts. This sequence joins TRBV24-1 and TRBJ2-5, with D perhaps TRBD1 or TRBD2 (5 bases each). Per germline, CDR1 KGHDR and CDR2 SFDVKD. CDR3 size: 12 residues. V was clipped by 6 bases and J by 7 bases, with 11 bases between them. The CDR3 coding sequence is TGTGCCACCAGTATCCCTGGGGGGACCCAGTACTTC. Protein product: CATSIPGGTQYF.

This clonotype was counted only a few times. The chain links TRBV7-9 to TRBJ1-1, with D hard to call. Deletions cut 5 bases from V and 3 bases from J, with 16 bases between. Germline V gene sequence: CDR1 SEHNR, CDR2 FQNEAQ (reference sequence). This CDR3 contains 15 residues. The DNA of the CDR3 is TGTGCCAGCAGCCTCGCGGGAGGGTTGGACACTGAAGCTTTCTTT. Its translation: CASSLAGGLDTEAFF.

This clonotype turned up a few times. V is TRBV24-1 and J is TRBJ1-4; no definite D call. The CDR3 loop spans 14 amino acids. Trimming left V 12 bases short and J 3 bases short, with 16 bases between. Germline V lookup: CDR1 KGHDR, CDR2 SFDVKD. CDR3 sequence: CASRQVSANEKLFF. The CDR3 DNA follows: TGTGCCTCCCGTCAGGTTTCGGCTAATGAAAAACTGTTTTTT.

V and J are TRBV7-3 and TRBJ2-4; a weak D match, TRBD1 (7 bases). The V and J ends lost 3 bases and 6 bases respectively, with 15 bases between them. The CDR3 is 15 amino acids. The germline gives CDR1 SGHTA, CDR2 FQGTGA. CDR3: CASSLNRGGGNIQYF. The DNA of the CDR3 is TGTGCCAGCAGCTTGAACAGGGGAGGCGGAAACATTCAGTACTTC.